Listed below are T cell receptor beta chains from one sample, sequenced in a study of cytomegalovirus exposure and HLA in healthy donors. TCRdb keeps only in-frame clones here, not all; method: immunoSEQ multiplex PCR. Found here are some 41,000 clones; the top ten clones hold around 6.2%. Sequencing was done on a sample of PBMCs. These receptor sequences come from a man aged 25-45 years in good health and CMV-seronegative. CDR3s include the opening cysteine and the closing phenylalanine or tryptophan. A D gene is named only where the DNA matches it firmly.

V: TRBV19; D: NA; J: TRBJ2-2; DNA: TGTGCCAGTAGTAGCGGGATCGTGGTCGGGGAGCTGTTTTTT; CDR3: CASSSGIVVGELFF
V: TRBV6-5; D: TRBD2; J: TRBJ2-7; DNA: TGTGCCAGCGGAGGGCTAGCGGGAGGAGGCGAGCAGTACTTC; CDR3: CASGGLAGGGEQYF
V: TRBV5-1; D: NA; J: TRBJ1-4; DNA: TGCGCCAGCAGCTTGCAACTAGAGGAAAAACTGTTTTTT; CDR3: CASSLQLEEKLFF
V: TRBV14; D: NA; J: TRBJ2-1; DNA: TGTGCCAGCAGCCAAGATTCGTTGCAAACAGGGTTCTTC; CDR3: CASSQDSLQTGFF
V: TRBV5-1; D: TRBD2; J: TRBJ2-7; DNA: TGCGCCAGCAGCTTGGGACCTAGCGGGGGGACCTACGAGCAGTACTTC; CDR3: CASSLGPSGGTYEQYF
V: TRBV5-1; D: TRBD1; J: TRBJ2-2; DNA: TGCGCCAGCAGCGAGCGACAGGGGTCCAGCGGGGAGCTGTTTTTT; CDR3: CASSERQGSSGELFF
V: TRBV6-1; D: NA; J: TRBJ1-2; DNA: TGTGCCAGCAGTGAAGCCCAGGGCGGTGGCTATGGCTACACCTTC; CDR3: CASSEAQGGGYGYTF
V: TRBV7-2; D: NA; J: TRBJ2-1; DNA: TGTGCCAGCAGCTTAGACAGGGCCTACAATGAGCAGTTCTTC; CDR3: CASSLDRAYNEQFF
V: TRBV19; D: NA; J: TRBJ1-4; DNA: TGTGCCAGTAGTATCTTGGTGGTATCGGGGGTACCTAATGAAAAACTGTTTTTT; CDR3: CASSILVVSGVPNEKLFF
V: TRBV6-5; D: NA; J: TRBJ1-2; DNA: TGTGCCAGCAGTTACAGCCCCGACAGATTATCTGGAGGCTACACCTTC; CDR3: CASSYSPDRLSGGYTF
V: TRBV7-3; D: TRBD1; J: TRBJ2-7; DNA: TGTGCCAGCACCCTAAAGGACAGGGGGTTCCTCACCGTTCTTGCCTACGAGCAGTACTTC; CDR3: CASTLKDRGFLTVLAYEQYF